This TCR beta chain was captured in a study of control samples from healthy donors and cancer patients. Using immunoSEQ multiplex PCR, the repertoire was profiled, and TCRdb retains in-frame clones only, with some absent. This sample carries 170,000 or so clones, over 85% of them seen once, and the ten largest clones take more than 8%. This CDR3 contains 13 residues. The germline V and J ends were trimmed by 0 bases and 0 bases, with 3 bases remaining between them. From germline, CDR1 is SGDLS and CDR2 YYNGEE. Only one count was recorded for this clone. At the DNA level, this CDR3 is encoded by other sequences in the same sample as well.

J is TRBJ1-1 and V is TRBV9; D gene uncertain. This TCR was sampled from a woman aged 40 to 49 in good health. Sample: blood. The CDR3 spells CASSVAVNTEAFF. The CDR3, as DNA: TGTGCCAGCAGCGTAGCCGTGAACACTGAAGCTTTCTTT.